Reported below is one TCR beta chain. Which antigen it targets is not known. Nothing much larger sits one base from this clone, and base qualities are not available. The cohort consisted of 650 to 850 healthy bone marrow donors. At the time of sampling, all cohort members were nominally healthy, though unrecorded immune exposures were likely present. The donor tested CMV seronegative and was one of the 352 seronegative cohort members. A peripheral blood sample was collected from each donor, and TCR beta sequencing was performed on peripheral blood mononuclear cells. Genomic DNA was extracted from the blood cell samples with the Qiagen DNeasy Blood Extraction Kit. Spanning cysteine to phenylalanine, the CDR3 consists of 14 amino acids. Just CDR3 DNA is preserved here, 42 bases in frame from base 1. Ends trimmed: V by 3 bases, J by 3 bases; bases unmatched to a gene: 4. As encoded in the germline V gene, CDR1 is SGHRS while CDR2 is YFSETQ.

The data are from a study of cytomegalovirus exposure and HLA in healthy donors (dated by TCRdb to between 2016 and 2019). Study-level background: In an earlier analysis of 550 to 750 of the donors, 276 Gb of sequence data and 100 million or so unique TCR beta sequences from 150 million to 200 million T cells were reported. About 320 gigabases of sequencing data and around 87 million unique TCR sequences were included in an early release covering about 700 HLA-typed donors. Of the roughly 400 genotyped donors, roughly 80% were placed in the genetic ancestry cluster associated with self-reported Caucasian donors. The study was designed to test whether signatures of past pathogen exposure could be identified by cataloging public T cell receptors. The T cell repertoires of under 750 subjects were profiled by immunosequencing and related to cytomegalovirus serostatus. In addition to the first cohort of roughly 700 subjects, a separate validation cohort of approximately 120 different subjects was used. To predict cytomegalovirus infection status, the study brought together high-throughput TCR immunosequencing, statistical association of individual TCRs with disease status, and machine learning. In a later analysis, previously published TCR beta repertoires from 666 donors were re-analyzed and high-resolution HLA genotyping was added so that TCR occurrence patterns could be studied. In the later analysis, no new phenotypic data were used to find candidate immune exposures; instead, reliance was placed on TCR beta sequences and their occurrence across donors. An earlier analysis of more than 450 of the donors used high-throughput TCR beta sequencing to judge whether each TCR beta V gene segment behaved as functional or pseudogenic. Donor age, sex, ethnicity and CMV serostatus were compiled together with the repertoire data. A later genetic analysis took genome-wide SNP genotypes for about three fifths of the roughly 700 donors and used that subset as a discovery cohort. All discovery cohort repertoires had been generated on a single sequencing platform. HLA typing covered class I and class II loci at four-digit resolution. The number of typed donors differed by locus: about 620-640 for A, B, C, DRB1 and DQB1; approximately 520 for DQA1; some 610 for DPA1; and some 470 for DPB1. Roughly five DR-DQ haplotypes were treated as single units for association and clustering because of strong linkage in the cohort. Among some 410 genotyped donors of the cohort, an average of about 240,000 unique TCR beta nucleotide sequences was sequenced per donor, of which about 18% were non-productive.

Findings and caveats that apply to the study as a whole: In a later analysis, HLA-associated TCR beta chains were found to be more clonally expanded and to have lower generation probabilities than equally common non-associated chains. Three of the identified cytomegalovirus-associated TCR beta chains were confirmed in vitro to be specific for cytomegalovirus antigens. A further reported finding was that TCR beta sequences accurately predicted the HLA-A and HLA-B alleles for most subjects in the first cohort. Presence/absence analyses assumed roughly uniform sequencing depth across donors, an assumption that may not hold. Some IMGT-functional V segments, including TRBV6-2 and TRBV6-3, could not be distinguished by the 87-base-pair reads and were therefore excluded. Because HLA typing was unavailable for some donors at each locus, only the typed subset was used in association tests. Because counts were too low, seventeen rarely observed V segments, including chromosome 9 orphons, were excluded from the earlier analysis of 587 of the donors. Linkage disequilibrium might explain the correlated functional status among segregating V segments, but an unknown experimental factor could not be excluded. In this cohort, only TCR beta chains were sequenced, and detectable features were limited by the absence of alpha or paired-chain data. A cluster of highly shared sequence variants was judged likely to be a technical artifact of the sequencing pipeline. In an earlier analysis of approximately 590 of the donors, most TCR beta V segments were observed in productive rearrangements about 87% or about 30% of the time, broadly matching IMGT annotations. In a later genetic analysis, a missense DCLRE1C variant was associated with V-gene and J-gene trimming of TCR beta chains, and the association was replicated in an independent cohort. Across donors, most TCR sequences were observed very rarely, whereas some public TCRs were present in many individuals. The classifier was reported to diagnose cytomegalovirus status with high specificity and sensitivity in both the original cohort and the validation cohort. According to a later analysis, most CMV-associated TCR beta chains appeared to be HLA-restricted, and the HLA associations seemed to be driven largely by CMV exposure. The authors suggested that the approach could potentially be generalized to other disease states and immunological phenotypes. In a later analysis, TCR association rates were found to vary across HLA loci, with the most associated TCRs seen for DRB1 alleles and the fewest for HLA-C alleles. The study listed 164 TCR beta chains as associated with cytomegalovirus. For the cohort, immune exposure information was limited to CMV serostatus. When HLA alleles, especially DR and DQ, strongly co-occurred, attributing TCR associations to individual alleles was difficult. At a false discovery rate of 0.05, a later analysis linked approximately 18,000 TCR beta sequences to specific HLA alleles. Compared with the roughly 710-donor mean, donors in an Asian-associated ancestry cluster had fewer N-insertions in productive TCRs, according to a later genetic analysis. A later analysis reported that several top co-occurrence clusters appeared linked to parvovirus B19, influenza, CMV and Epstein-Barr virus.

The protocol used for the library was the immunoSEQ multiplex PCR assay. For the multiplex PCR, a mixture combining 60 forward primers for TCR Vbeta segments and 13 reverse primers for TCR Jbeta segments was used. The CDR3 region of rearranged TCR beta genes was amplified from genomic DNA by a multiplex PCR assay. Amplified TCR beta libraries were sequenced as 87-base-pair reads on the Illumina HiSeq System. As for the authors' bioinformatics: In a later analysis, some 80 million unique TCR beta chains were counted across the approximately 670 repertoires, and roughly 11 million of these chains were shared by at least two donors. Raw reads were error-corrected and collapsed into unique sequences with a nearest-neighbor algorithm that merged closely related sequences to remove PCR and sequencing errors. Alignment of CDR3 sequences to IMGT reference sequences was used to assign V, D and J gene segments. For a sequence to be retained, a match of at least six nucleotides was required to both a V gene segment and a J gene segment. Rearrangements were called productive when the CDR3 lacked stop codons and stayed in frame with V and J; all others were non-productive. Following IMGT convention, CDR3 was defined as the stretch from the second conserved V-encoded cysteine to the conserved J-encoded phenylalanine. In an earlier analysis of around 570 of the donors, sequences lacking an unambiguous match to a single V gene segment were excluded. An earlier analysis of approximately 590 of the donors classified V segments as functional when productive rearrangements were above 56.7% and as segregating when the standard deviation between donors was above 5%. A statistical classification framework was developed to diagnose cytomegalovirus status using the catalog of TCR beta chain sequences. V and J gene assignment, in a later analysis, came from comparing TCR nucleotide sequences with IMGT/GENE-DB human TR gene sequences. A later analysis assigned CDR3 sequences and most-parsimonious VDJ recombination scenarios with the TCRdist pipeline. In a later analysis, every TCR beta chain was defined by the combination of its CDR3 amino acid sequence and its V-gene family, and reads without a unique V-gene family were dropped. In a later analysis, 450 to 600 highly shared, low-generation-probability nucleotide sequences were removed to address suspected cross-contamination and a sequencing artifact. A later analysis calculated a clonal expansion index for each public chain from normalized within-repertoire ranks of inferred template counts. A later analysis computed generation probabilities with a VDJ recombination model fitted to out-of-frame rearrangements, and checked the results against IGoR. Hypergeometric tests were used in a later analysis to score TCR-TCR, TCR-HLA and TCR-CMV co-occurrence, with a repertoire-size bias correction applied to the TCR pairs. In a later analysis, false discovery rates were estimated by permuting HLA or CMV assignments 20 times. In a later analysis, co-occurring TCRs were grouped using DBSCAN, and TCRdist sequence similarity was added for clustering within HLA-allele-positive subsets. Co-occurrence clustering excluded repertoires with fewer than 30,000 or more than 120,000 public chains, plus five with anomalous nucleotide sharing. TCRdb carries this immuneACCESS record with in-frame sequences only. Its versions omit some clonotypes, under half of them owing to an unresolved V gene in the studies checked, with the rest unexplained. V, J and clone size derive from that table, while D and trimming were established from the DNA sequence. The table for this sample lists 150,000 to 200,000 clones; around 68% of them were counted only once. The ten largest clones capture less than 1.5% of the sample.

The source material was PBMCs. This TCR was sampled from a man over 45 in good health and CMV-seronegative. The sequence is built from TRBV5-1 and TRBJ2-7, with TRBD2 matching 9 junction bases. The DNA sequence is as follows: TGCGCCAGCAGCTCAAGCGGGGGGAGCTACGAGCAGTACTTC. Its protein reads: CASSSSGGSYEQYF.